This passage covers 23 T cell receptor beta chains from one sample sequenced in a study of CD8 T cells in ankylosing spondylitis. MiXCR, applied by TCRdb to the 5' RACE reads, yields one record per CDR3 protein. Found here are more than 300,000 distinct CDR3 sequences, more than 9% of them singletons; the top ten hold around 10%. Sequencing was carried out using blood, either unsorted or a sorted T cell fraction (not recorded which). The receptors were sampled from a female donor with ankylosing spondylitis or in good health (not recorded which).

This clonotype was counted many times. The chain carries TRBV27 and TRBJ1-2; 9 bases agree with TRBD1. The CDR3 covers 14 residues. CDR1 MNHEY and CDR2 SMNVEV come from the germline V gene (reference sequence). Germline trimming cut 10 bases from V and 4 bases from J; bases unmatched to any gene: 10. The CDR3 loop is CATRTQGASYGYTF. Written as DNA, the CDR3 is TGTGCCACCAGGACACAGGGGGCAAGCTATGGCTACACCTTC.

This clonotype showed up just a few times. The V gene is TRBV29-1, the J gene TRBJ2-1; 7 bases map to TRBD2. This CDR3 is 16 amino acids long. Looked up from germline, CDR1 is SQVTM and CDR2 is ANQGSEA. V shed 1 base, J shed 4 bases, and the junction held 10 bases outside the gene matches. CDR3 loop: CSVEGVAGVLYNEQFF. The CDR3 DNA reads as TGCAGCGTTGAAGGGGTGGCGGGAGTTTTGTACAATGAGCAGTTCTTC.

The sample holds many counts of this clonotype. The genes are TRBV29-1 and TRBJ2-5; TRBD2 is a possible D gene (6 bases). From germline, CDR1 is SQVTM and CDR2 ANQGSEA. V lost 2 bases, J lost 2 bases, and 9 bases lay in between. This CDR3 has 13 amino acids. CDR3 DNA: TGCAGCGTTGAAAAGGGACTGCAAGAGACCCAGTACTTC. As protein: CSVEKGLQETQYF.

This clonotype was observed a few times. A much bigger clone sits one base away, suggesting this may be a read error. The chain employs TRBV3-1 and TRBJ2-3; 14 positions agree with TRBD2. Germline V gene sequence: CDR1 LGHDT, CDR2 YNNKEL (reference sequence). V shed 8 bases, J shed 1 base, and the junction held 11 bases outside the gene matches. This CDR3 is built from 18 residues. Here the CDR3 reads CASCRPGLAGVGTDTQYF. The CDR3 nucleotides read TGTGCCAGCTGTCGTCCGGGACTAGCGGGAGTTGGCACAGATACGCAGTATTTT.

The table lists this clonotype with a few counts. The chain couples TRBV5-1 to TRBJ2-1, with 8 bases matching TRBD2. The CDR3 extends over 16 amino acids. The germline V gene has CDR1 SGHRS and CDR2 YFSETQ. With 2 bases clipped from V and 3 bases from J, the junction kept 7 bases outside the gene matches. The chain's CDR3 is CASSFLSGVGYNEQFF. CDR3 nucleotide sequence: TGCGCCAGCAGCTTTCTTAGCGGGGTGGGCTACAATGAGCAGTTCTTC. Full variable domain (remainder filled in from reference TRBV5-1 and TRBJ2-1): KAGVTQTPRYLIKTRGQQVTLSCSPISGHRSVSWYQQTPGQGLQFLFEYFSETQRNKGNFPGRFSGRQFSNSRSEMNVSTLELGDSALYLCASSFLSGVGYNEQFFGPGTRLTVL.

This clonotype was observed at least ten times. The rearrangement links TRBV12-3 or TRBV12-4 to TRBJ2-5; D gene unclear. V gave up 3 bases and J gave up 1 base, with 18 bases separating them. The CDR3 is 17 residues long. This CDR3 reads CASSLRPATMLQETQYF. CDR3 DNA sequence: TGTGCCAGCAGTTTGAGACCCGCAACCATGCTCCAAGAGACCCAGTACTTC.

Ten or more counts support this clonotype. The V call is TRBV29-1, the J call TRBJ2-7, with 9 bases that match TRBD1. Trimming at V came to 6 bases and at J to 1 base, leaving 4 bases not matched to a gene. The CDR3 sequence is 13 residues long. CDR1 SQVTM and CDR2 ANQGSEA come from the germline V gene. The CDR3 nucleotides read TGCAGCGTAAGACAGGGGGGTTCCTACGAGCAGTACTTC. It is translated as CSVRQGGSYEQYF.

This clonotype was observed at least ten times. The chain joins TRBV7-6 to TRBJ2-1; maybe TRBD2 (6 bases). The CDR3 covers 15 residues. V was pared by 3 bases and J by 7 bases, with 16 bases between. Germline assignment: CDR1 SGHVS and CDR2 FNYEAQ. The CDR3 sequence is CASSLRTSGRNEQFF. The CDR3 DNA is TGTGCCAGCAGCTTGCGGACTTCGGGGAGGAATGAGCAGTTCTTC.

This clonotype was recorded a few times. The chain recombines TRBV28 with TRBJ2-5; D is tentatively TRBD1 or TRBD2 (5 bases each). In germline, CDR1 is MDHEN, CDR2 SYDVKM. The V end lost 2 bases, the J end lost 5 bases, and 12 bases lay between the germline ends. The CDR3 loop spans 14 amino acids. In nucleotides, the CDR3 is TGTGCCAGCAGTTTAATCGCCAGGGAGGAGACCCAGTACTTC. Translated, it gives CASSLIAREETQYF.

The rearrangement joins TRBV5-5 to TRBJ1-6; D is unresolved. Trimming took 3 bases from V and 8 from J, leaving 9 bases between them. Germline CDR1 reads SGHKS; CDR2 reads YYEKEE (reference sequence). CDR3 size: 13 residues. In DNA, the CDR3 is TGTGCCAGCAGCTCTTTAGGTGATTCACCCCTCCACTTT. Amino acids: CASSSLGDSPLHF.

This clonotype was counted between two and nine times. This chain connects TRBV29-1 to TRBJ2-3; 11 nucleotides match TRBD1. This CDR3 is 18 amino acids long. Trimming took 1 base from V and 3 from J; bases not matched to a gene: 12. Germline CDR1 and CDR2: SQVTM and ANQGSEA. CDR3 sequence (DNA): TGCAGCGTTGAAGGAGGGGCCTGGGACAGGGGGGAAACAGATACGCAGTATTTT. This gives the protein CSVEGGAWDRGETDTQYF.

This clonotype was seen ten or more times. The chain links TRBV12-3 or TRBV12-4 to TRBJ2-3, with 8 positions matching TRBD2. CDR3 size: 15 residues. V dropped 3 bases and J dropped 1; count of bases not matched to a gene: 3. CDR3: CASSFVSGGTDTQYF. CDR3 nucleotides: TGTGCCAGCAGTTTCGTTAGCGGGGGCACAGATACGCAGTATTTT.

The chain couples TRBV28 to TRBJ2-5, with 7 bases that match TRBD1. Germline V gene data show CDR1 as MDHEN and CDR2 as SYDVKM. The CDR3 runs to 13 residues. The junction had 5 bases not matched to a gene; V was cut back by 5 bases and J by 5 bases. Here the CDR3 reads CASSPTGTETQYF. CDR3 nucleotide sequence: TGTGCCAGCAGTCCGACAGGGACGGAGACCCAGTACTTC. The entire variable domain, with the rest obtained from reference TRBV28 and TRBJ2-5, is as follows: DVKVTQSSRYLVKRTGEKVFLECVQDMDHENMFWYRQDPGLGLRLIYFSYDVKMKEKGDIPEGYSVSREKKERFSLILESASTNQTSMYLCASSPTGTETQYFGPGTRLLVL.

This clonotype was picked up many times. The chain uses TRBV20-1 and TRBJ2-1; perhaps TRBD2 as D (5 bases). The ends were cut back, 0 bases at V and 2 bases at J, with 23 bases in the middle. The CDR3 runs to 19 residues. Germline CDR1 is DFQATT and CDR2 is SNEGSKA (reference sequence). The CDR3 sequence: CSARDRRLPKSGTYNEQFF. Here the CDR3 DNA reads TGCAGTGCTAGAGATCGGAGGCTCCCCAAAAGCGGCACCTACAATGAGCAGTTCTTC.

In regard to this clonotype: This clone may be a read error of a much larger clone one base away. This chain links TRBV7-9 with TRBJ2-7; D uncertain. V was cut by 1 base and J by 6 bases, with 19 bases left in between. Germline V lookup: CDR1 SEHNR, CDR2 FQNEAQ (reference sequence). There are 16 residues in the CDR3. CDR3 in amino acids: CASSLVAWVLSGEQYF. CDR3 in DNA: TGTGCCAGCAGCTTAGTAGCATGGGTATTATCAGGCGAGCAGTACTTC. The entire variable domain, with the rest obtained from reference TRBV7-9 and TRBJ2-7, is as follows: DTGVSQNPRHKITKRGQNVTFRCDPISEHNRLYWYRQTLGQGPEFLTYFQNEAQLEKSRLLSDRFSAERPKGSFSTLEIQRTEQGDSAMYLCASSLVAWVLSGEQYFGPGTRLTVT.

This clonotype was recorded many times. V is TRBV29-1 and J is TRBJ2-2, with 7 positions matching TRBD1. V lost 4 bases, J lost 4 bases, and 3 bases stayed unmatched. Per the germline V gene, CDR1 is SQVTM and CDR2 is ANQGSEA. The CDR3 has 13 amino acids. CDR3 nucleotides: TGCAGCGTTGCACAGGGGATCACCGGGGAGCTGTTTTTT. Translating it yields CSVAQGITGELFF.

This clonotype was picked up many times. The chain combines TRBV12-3 or TRBV12-4 with TRBJ2-5; D is undetermined. V was pared by 3 bases and J by 5 bases, with 7 bases between. The CDR3 loop spans 12 amino acids. Here the CDR3 DNA reads TGTGCCAGCAGTTTTCGGTGGGAGACCCAGTACTTC. Residues: CASSFRWETQYF.

The chain combines TRBV27 with TRBJ2-1, with 12 bases identical to TRBD2. Trimming cost V 7 bases and J 0 bases; bases outside gene matches: 16. Germline values: CDR1 MNHEY, CDR2 SMNVEV (reference sequence). This CDR3 contains 20 residues. CDR3 bases: TGTGCCAGCATTCACAGACCGGGACTAGCGGGCCTTAGCTCCTACAATGAGCAGTTCTTC. Amino acid sequence: CASIHRPGLAGLSSYNEQFF.

This clonotype was observed at least ten times. The gene calls are TRBV12-3 or TRBV12-4 and TRBJ1-6; D call uncertain. The CDR3 consists of 14 residues. V lost 5 bases to trimming and J lost 10 bases, with 15 bases between them. The CDR3 here is CASSGTSSGSPLHF. The CDR3, as DNA: TGTGCCAGCAGTGGTACATCATCAGGCTCACCCCTCCACTTT.

This clonotype was observed a single time. Given a much more abundant clone one base away, this may be a read error. Given the absence of the conserved phenylalanine or tryptophan at the CDR3 end, a read error is likely. The CDR3 DNA reads as TGTGCCAGCCGAAGGGGGGTCTACGAGCAGTACTCC. This encodes CASRRGVYEQYS. V and J are TRBV28 and TRBJ2-7, with D perhaps given as TRBD1 or TRBD2 (6 bases each). There are 12 residues in the CDR3. Germline-derived CDR1 and CDR2 are MDHEN and SYDVKM. Trimming stripped 8 bases from V and 3 bases from J, with 11 bases between.

The CDR3 DNA follows: TGTGCCAGCAAAACCACCGGGACAGGGGGTTACGAGCAGTACTTC. Translation gives CASKTTGTGGYEQYF. The chain uses TRBV6-2 or TRBV6-3 and TRBJ2-7, with 11 positions matching TRBD1. The CDR3 sequence is 15 residues long. CDR1 is MNHEY, CDR2 SVGEGT, per germline. V lost 7 bases to trimming and J lost 4 bases; unmatched junction nucleotides: 9.

This clonotype was seen ten or more times. The rearrangement joins TRBV6-2 or TRBV6-3 to TRBJ2-7; 7 bases match TRBD2. Looked up from germline, CDR1 is MNHEY and CDR2 is SVGEGT. The CDR3 spans 14 residues. Trimming removed 10 bases from V and 1 base from J; junction bases left unmatched: 10. CDR3 region: CATRRASGSYEQYF. As DNA, the CDR3 is TGTGCCACTAGAAGGGCTAGCGGTTCCTACGAGCAGTACTTC.

The sample holds a few counts of this clonotype. This chain connects TRBV30 to TRBJ2-1; D not certain. V was shortened by 4 bases and J by 5 bases, with 9 bases between the two germline ends. CDR3 length: 12 amino acids. Germline-derived CDR1 and CDR2 are GTSNPN and SVGIG (reference sequence). CDR3 sequence (DNA): TGTGCCTGGACGCCGGGCAACAATGAGCAGTTCTTC. Translation: CAWTPGNNEQFF.